This T cell receptor (beta chain) is from a study of cytomegalovirus exposure and HLA in healthy donors. The study, taken as a whole, reports: The study labeled 150 or so TCR beta chains cytomegalovirus-associated. In vitro confirmation showed a few CMV-associated chains to be CMV antigen specific.

This CDR3 is built from 13 residues. V lost 4 bases to trimming and J lost 4 bases, with 13 bases between them. Germline V gives CDR1 SQVTM, CDR2 ANQGSEA. Concerning this clone: The antigen is undetermined.

TCRdb keeps only in-frame clones here, not all; method: immunoSEQ multiplex PCR. The table lists fewer than 250,000 clones, about 82% of them singletons, with approximately 1.5% in the top ten. The clonotype originates from a woman between 18 and 30 years old in good health and CMV-seronegative. The rearrangement links TRBV29-1 to TRBJ1-1; D unresolved. Sequenced input: PBMCs. The CDR3 DNA is TGCAGCGTTGCAGGCGGGCTTGCCACTGAAGCTTTCTTT. Its translation is CSVAGGLATEAFF.